This entry is about one T cell receptor beta chain. The source of the sample is a study of blood T cell repertoires in COVID-19. Overall study: The study drew acute and convalescent COVID-19 samples from the United States, Italy and Spain. PBMCs, B-cell-depleted T cells, or T cells were the source of the cDNA or gDNA that made up the material.

Trimming took off 5 bases at V and 7 bases at J, with 12 bases between the two ends. CDR1 and CDR2 from the germline V gene are MNHEY and SVGAGI. The CDR3 sequence is 13 residues long. Source study methods: Quantification of nucleated cells was approximated via reference gene primer amplification. TCRdb's copy holds only in-frame clones and misses some; the assay was immunoSEQ multiplex PCR. The V and J calls and the clone size are those of that table, but D and trimming were determined from the DNA. The sample holds a few hundred thousand clones, 84% seen once. The sequenced material came from peripheral blood. The TCR was taken from a woman in her forties who had recovered from COVID-19. The V gene is TRBV6-5, the J gene TRBJ1-5; tentative D call: TRBD1 (5 bases). The CDR3 reads CASSRGVRQPQHF. The CDR3 bases are TGTGCCAGCAGTCGGGGGGTCAGGCAGCCCCAGCATTTT.